This T cell receptor (beta chain) was profiled in a study of blood T cell repertoires in COVID-19. Study summary: Acute and convalescent COVID-19 specimens originated in the United States, Italy and Spain. Sources were T cells, B-cell-depleted T cells, or PBMCs; the material itself was cDNA or gDNA.

In the original workflow: Estimation of nucleated cell counts was performed using reference gene primer amplification. Sequencing was performed with immunoSEQ multiplex PCR; in TCRdb, only in-frame clones are kept and a portion is missing. Clone size and V and J calls were adopted from that table, with D and trimming inferred from the DNA. The sample shows around 430,000 clones, approximately 88% of them seen only once. Germline-derived CDR1 and CDR2 are MRHNA and SNTAGT. The CDR3 is 15 amino acids. Germline trimming cut 5 bases from V and 8 bases from J; bases unmatched to any gene: 8. Seattle's cohort entered during active infection and was followed longitudinally.

This chain uses TRBV6-4 with TRBJ2-1; TRBD2 matches at 11 bases. The receptor was derived from a woman aged 50 to 60 with COVID-19, enrolled during active disease. Sequences were obtained from peripheral blood. The CDR3 loop reads CASSISGGASYEQFF. The CDR3 DNA sequence: TGTGCCAGCAGTATTAGCGGGGGGGCATCATATGAGCAGTTCTTC.